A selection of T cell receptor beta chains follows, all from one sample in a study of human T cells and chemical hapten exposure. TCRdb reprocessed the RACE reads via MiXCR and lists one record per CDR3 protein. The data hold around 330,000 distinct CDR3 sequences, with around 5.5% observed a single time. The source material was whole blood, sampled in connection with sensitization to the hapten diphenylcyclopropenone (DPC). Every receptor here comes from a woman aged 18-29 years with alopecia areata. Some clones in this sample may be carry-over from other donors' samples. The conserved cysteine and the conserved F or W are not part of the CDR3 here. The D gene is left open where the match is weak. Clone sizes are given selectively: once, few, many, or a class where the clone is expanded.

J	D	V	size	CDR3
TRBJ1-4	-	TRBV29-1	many	SVGGGSSNEKLF
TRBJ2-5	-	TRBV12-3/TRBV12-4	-	ASSWTGPSGGTQY
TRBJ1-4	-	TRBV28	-	ASNERRGYSNEKLF
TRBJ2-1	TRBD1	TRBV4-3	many	ASSQDLGQGWGRSYNEQF
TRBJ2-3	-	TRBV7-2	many	ASSPPGAGTDTQY
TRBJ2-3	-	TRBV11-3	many	ASSANGQGTSGTDTQY
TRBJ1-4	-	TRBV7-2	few	ASSQNREEKLF
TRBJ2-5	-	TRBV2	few	ASSADSLSVGETQY
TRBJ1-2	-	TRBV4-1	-	ASSQEEQRIYGYT
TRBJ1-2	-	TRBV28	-	ASSSIPQGNGYT
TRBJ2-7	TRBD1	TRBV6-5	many	ASSYSGTGVYEQY
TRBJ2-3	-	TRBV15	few	ATSRDSVSTDTQY
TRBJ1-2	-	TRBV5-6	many	ASSPPARSDYT
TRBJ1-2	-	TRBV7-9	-	ASSLGVGFGYGYT
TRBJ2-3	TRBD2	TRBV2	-	ATRTSGRTDTQY
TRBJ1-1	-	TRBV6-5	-	ASRKTGFGPDQAF
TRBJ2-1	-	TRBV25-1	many	ASSEFAGLETAKKSSYNEQF
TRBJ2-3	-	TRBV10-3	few	AIIFGGTPDTQY
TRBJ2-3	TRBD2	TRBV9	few	ASSVGASGSTDTQY
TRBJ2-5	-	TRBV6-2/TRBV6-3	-	ASSYVVAGETQY
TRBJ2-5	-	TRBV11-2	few	ASSQGGGLATQY
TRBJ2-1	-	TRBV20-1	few	SARAWTTYNEQF
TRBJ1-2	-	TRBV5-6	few	ASSRGGTHYGYT
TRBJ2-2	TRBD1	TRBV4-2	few	ASSQDSGGQGVSLGTGELF
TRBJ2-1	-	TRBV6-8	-	ASRSFKGF
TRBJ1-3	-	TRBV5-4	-	ASSEGTVSGNTIY
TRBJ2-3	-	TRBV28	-	ASTSRGAQNTDTQY
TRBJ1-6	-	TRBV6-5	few	ASSYNNRALH
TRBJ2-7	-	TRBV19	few	ASSSTGTPY
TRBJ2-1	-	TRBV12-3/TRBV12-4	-	ASKKMGNEQF
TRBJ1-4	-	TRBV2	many	ASSSGTGNEKLF
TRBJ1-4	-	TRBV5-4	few	ASSPDWKSEKLF
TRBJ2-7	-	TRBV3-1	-	ASSQGRCGGSHEQY
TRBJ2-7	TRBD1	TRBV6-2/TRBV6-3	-	ASSSLRTGSYEQY
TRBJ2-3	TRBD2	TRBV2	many	ASRRTSGTDTQY
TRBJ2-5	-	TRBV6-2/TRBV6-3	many	ASSYSPSVQETQY
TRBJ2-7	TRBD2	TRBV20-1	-	SASIPTSGGYEQY
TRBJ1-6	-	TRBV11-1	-	ASSSTSPESPLH
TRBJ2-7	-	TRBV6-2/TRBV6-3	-	ASRGRVSYEQY
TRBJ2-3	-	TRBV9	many	ASSVVGRSTDTQY
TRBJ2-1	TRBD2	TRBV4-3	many	ASSQVAGGYNEQF
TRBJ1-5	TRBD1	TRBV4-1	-	ASSQTGGDQPQH
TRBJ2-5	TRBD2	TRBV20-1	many	SASADGSGRQTQY
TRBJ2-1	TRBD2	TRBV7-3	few	ASSLQLAGGHEQF
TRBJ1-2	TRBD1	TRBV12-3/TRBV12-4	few	ASSSSDRGYT
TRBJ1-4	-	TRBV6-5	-	ASSSTGTLSFEKLF
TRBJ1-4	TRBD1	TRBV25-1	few	ASTHMGQANEKLF
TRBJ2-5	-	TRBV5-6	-	ASSPGPLEETQY
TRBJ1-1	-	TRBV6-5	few	ASSYHRERLDTEAF
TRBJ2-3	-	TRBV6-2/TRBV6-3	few	ASSPVFQAGQGDTQY
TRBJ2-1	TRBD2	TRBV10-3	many	AISEETSAYYNEQF
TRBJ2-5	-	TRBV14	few	ASSPPRTQETQY
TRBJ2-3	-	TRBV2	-	ASKRTVRSTDKQY
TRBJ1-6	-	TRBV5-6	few	ASSSVYNSPLH